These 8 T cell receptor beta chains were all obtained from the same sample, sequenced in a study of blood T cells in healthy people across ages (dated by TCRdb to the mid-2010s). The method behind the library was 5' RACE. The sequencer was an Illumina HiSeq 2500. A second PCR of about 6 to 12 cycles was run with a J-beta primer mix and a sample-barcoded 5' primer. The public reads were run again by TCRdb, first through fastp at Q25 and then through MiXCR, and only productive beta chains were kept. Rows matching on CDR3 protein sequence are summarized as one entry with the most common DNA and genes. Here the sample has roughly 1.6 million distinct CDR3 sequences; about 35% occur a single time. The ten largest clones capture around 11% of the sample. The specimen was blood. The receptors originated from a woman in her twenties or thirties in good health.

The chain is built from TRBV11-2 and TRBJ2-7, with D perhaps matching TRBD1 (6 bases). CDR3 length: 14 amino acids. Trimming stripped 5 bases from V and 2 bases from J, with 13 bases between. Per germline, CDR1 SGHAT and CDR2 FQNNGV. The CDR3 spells CASSRSGAAYEQYF. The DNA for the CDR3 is TGTGCCAGCAGCCGTTCAGGGGCCGCCTACGAGCAGTACTTC.

CDR3 sequence reads: CSVFGGYGYTF. The CDR3 coding sequence is TGCAGCGTATTCGGGGGCTATGGCTACACCTTC. V gene TRBV29-1 combines with J gene TRBJ1-2; weak D call: TRBD1 (5 bases). V lost 6 bases and J 4 bases, leaving 9 bases between the germline ends. This CDR3 comprises 11 residues. The germline gives CDR1 SQVTM, CDR2 ANQGSEA.

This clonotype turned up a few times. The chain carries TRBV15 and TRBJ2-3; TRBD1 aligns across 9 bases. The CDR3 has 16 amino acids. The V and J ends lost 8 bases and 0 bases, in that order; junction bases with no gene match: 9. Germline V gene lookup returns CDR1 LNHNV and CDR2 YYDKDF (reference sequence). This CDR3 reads CATSRGTGSSTDTQYF. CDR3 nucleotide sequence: TGTGCCACCTCGCGCGGGACAGGGTCTAGCACAGATACGCAGTATTTT. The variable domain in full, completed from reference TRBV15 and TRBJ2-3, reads DAMVIQNPRYQVTQFGKPVTLSCSQTLNHNVMYWYQQKSSQAPKLLFHYYDKDFNNEADTPDNFQSRRPNTSFCFLDIRSPGLGDTAMYLCATSRGTGSSTDTQYFGPGTRLTVL.

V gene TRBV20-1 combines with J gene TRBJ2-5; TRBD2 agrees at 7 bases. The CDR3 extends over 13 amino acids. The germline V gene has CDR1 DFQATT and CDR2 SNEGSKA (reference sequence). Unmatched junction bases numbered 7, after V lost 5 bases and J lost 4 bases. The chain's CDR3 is CSAGEGPRETQYF. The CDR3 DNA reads TGCAGTGCTGGGGAGGGCCCTCGAGAGACCCAGTACTTC.

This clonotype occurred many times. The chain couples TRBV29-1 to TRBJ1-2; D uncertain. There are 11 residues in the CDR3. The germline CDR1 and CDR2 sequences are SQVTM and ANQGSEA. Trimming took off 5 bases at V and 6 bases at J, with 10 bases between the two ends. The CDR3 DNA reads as TGCAGCGTTTCGACATTGGATGGCTACACCTTC. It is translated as CSVSTLDGYTF.

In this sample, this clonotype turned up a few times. CDR3 loop: CASSPETRQPQHF. The CDR3 DNA sequence: TGTGCCAGCTCACCAGAGACGCGCCAGCCCCAGCATTTT. The V gene is TRBV18, the J gene TRBJ1-5, with no clear D. The CDR3 has 13 residues. In germline, CDR1 is KGHSH, CDR2 LQKENI. V gave up 2 bases and J gave up 7 bases, with 9 bases separating them.

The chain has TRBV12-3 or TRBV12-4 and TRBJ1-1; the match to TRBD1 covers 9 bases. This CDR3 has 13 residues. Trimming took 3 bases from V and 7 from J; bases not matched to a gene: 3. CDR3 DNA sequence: TGTGCCAGCAGTTTTGGGACAGGGATTGAAGCTTTCTTT. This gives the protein CASSFGTGIEAFF.

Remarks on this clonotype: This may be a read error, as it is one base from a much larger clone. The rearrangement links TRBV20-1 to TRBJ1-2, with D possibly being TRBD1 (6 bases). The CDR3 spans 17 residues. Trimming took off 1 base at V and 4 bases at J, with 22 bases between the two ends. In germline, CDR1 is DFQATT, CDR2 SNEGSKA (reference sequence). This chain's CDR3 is CSARVLWVTGTRYGYTF. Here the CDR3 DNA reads TGCAGTGCTAGAGTACTGTGGGTAACAGGGACCCGCTATGGCTACACCTTC.